This T cell receptor (beta chain) is from a study of neurological immune-mediated disorders. Study findings and constraints: Private repertoires in all groups were suggested by the finding that expanded clones across subjects shared no CDR3 amino acid sequences.

In TCRdb, the 5' RACE reads were re-called with MiXCR into one record per CDR3 protein. This table has roughly 60,000 distinct CDR3 sequences, less than 2.5% appearing once. The CDR3 covers 14 residues. Losses at the gene ends were 6 bases for V and 2 bases for J; bases not matched to a gene: 2. Per germline, CDR1 SNHLY and CDR2 FYNNEI. A remark on this clonotype: Its target is unknown.

The specimen sequenced was PBMCs. The sequence was collected from a man aged 50 to 59 with multiple sclerosis. The rearrangement uses TRBV2 and TRBJ2-5; 11 bases match TRBD1. CDR3 in DNA: TGTGCCAGCAGCCGGGACAGGGGGCAAGAGACCCAGTACTTC. Translating it yields CASSRDRGQETQYF.